Included here is one T cell receptor beta chain sequence, with context. What it binds is unknown. This sample is drawn from a study of T cells in localized non-small cell lung cancer. General observations from the study: Higher adjacent-lung clonality was associated with shorter survival. It was uninvolved adjacent lung that showed the highest T cell clonality, exceeding tumor. Adjacent lung was found to contain a median approximately 60 of the top 100 tumor clones.

Assay used: immunoSEQ multiplex PCR; TCRdb lists only in-frame clones, some missing. The table shows approximately 33,000 clones, with more than 80% occurring only once. The trim removed 5 bases at V and 9 bases at J, leaving 9 bases unmatched. The germline gives CDR1 SGHNT, CDR2 YENEEA. The CDR3 runs 13 residues. V gene TRBV11-3 combines with J gene TRBJ1-1; the match to TRBD1 covers 7 bases. The receptor was derived from a female donor older than 55 with stage I lung adenocarcinoma. Here the sequenced sample was peripheral blood, taken before any cancer treatment. For the CDR3, the DNA is TGTGCCAGCAGCCGAACTACAGGGGCACAAGCTTTCTTT. Amino acid sequence: CASSRTTGAQAFF. Together with reference TRBV11-3 and TRBJ1-1, the CDR3 gives the full variable domain: EAGVVQSPRYKIIEKKQPVAFWCNPISGHNTLYWYLQNLGQGPELLIRYENEEAVDDSQLPKDRFSAERLKGVDSTLKIQPAELGDSAVYLCASSRTTGAQAFFGQGTRLTVV.